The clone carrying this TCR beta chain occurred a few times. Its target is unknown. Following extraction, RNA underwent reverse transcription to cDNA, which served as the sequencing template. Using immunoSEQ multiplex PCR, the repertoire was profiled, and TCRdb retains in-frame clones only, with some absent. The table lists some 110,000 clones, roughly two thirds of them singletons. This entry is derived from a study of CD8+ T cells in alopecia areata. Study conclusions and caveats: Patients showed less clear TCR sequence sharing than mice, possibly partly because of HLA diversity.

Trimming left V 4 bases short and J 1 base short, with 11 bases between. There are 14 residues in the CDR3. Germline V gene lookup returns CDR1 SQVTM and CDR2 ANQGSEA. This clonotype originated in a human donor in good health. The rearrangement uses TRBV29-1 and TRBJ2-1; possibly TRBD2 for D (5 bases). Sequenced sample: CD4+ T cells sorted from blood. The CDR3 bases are TGCAGCGTTGGTGTCGGCGGGTCCTACAATGAGCAGTTCTTC. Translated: CSVGVGGSYNEQFF.